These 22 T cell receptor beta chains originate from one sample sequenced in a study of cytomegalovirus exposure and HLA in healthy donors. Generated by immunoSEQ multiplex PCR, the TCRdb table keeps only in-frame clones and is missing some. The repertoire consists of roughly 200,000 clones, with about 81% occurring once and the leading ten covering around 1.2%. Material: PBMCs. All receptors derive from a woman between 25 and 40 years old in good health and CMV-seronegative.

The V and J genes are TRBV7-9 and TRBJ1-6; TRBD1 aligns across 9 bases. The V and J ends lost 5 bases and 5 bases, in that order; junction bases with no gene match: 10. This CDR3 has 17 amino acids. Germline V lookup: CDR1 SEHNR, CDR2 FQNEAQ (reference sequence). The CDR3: CASSPGDRVGHNSPLHF. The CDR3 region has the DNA TGTGCCAGCAGCCCTGGGGACAGGGTTGGACATAATTCACCCCTCCACTTT. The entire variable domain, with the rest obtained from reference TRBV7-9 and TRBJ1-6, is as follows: DTGVSQNPRHKITKRGQNVTFRCDPISEHNRLYWYRQTLGQGPEFLTYFQNEAQLEKSRLLSDRFSAERPKGSFSTLEIQRTEQGDSAMYLCASSPGDRVGHNSPLHFGNGTRLTVT.

The CDR3 spells CASSRGLRNSGNTIYF. In DNA, the CDR3 is TGTGCCAGTAGTAGGGGACTGCGCAACTCTGGAAACACCATATATTTT. The J gene is TRBJ1-3, the V gene TRBV19; D possibly corresponds to TRBD1 (5 bases). V dropped 4 bases and J dropped 0 bases, with 13 bases sitting between them. CDR1 and CDR2 from the germline V gene are LNHDA and SQIVND (reference sequence). This CDR3 has 16 residues.

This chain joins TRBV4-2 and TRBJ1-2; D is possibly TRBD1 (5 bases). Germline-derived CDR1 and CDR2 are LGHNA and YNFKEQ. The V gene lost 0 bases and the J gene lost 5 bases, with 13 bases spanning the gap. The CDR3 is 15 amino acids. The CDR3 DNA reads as TGTGCCAGCAGCCAAGAGTCGGGGGAAACTTATGGCTACACCTTC. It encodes CASSQESGETYGYTF.

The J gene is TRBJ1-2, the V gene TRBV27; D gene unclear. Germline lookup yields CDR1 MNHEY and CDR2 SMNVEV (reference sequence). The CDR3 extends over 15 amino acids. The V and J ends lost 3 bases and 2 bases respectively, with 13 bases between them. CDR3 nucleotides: TGTGCCAGCAGTTTCGCGCGGCGGTCGAACTATGGCTACACCTTC. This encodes CASSFARRSNYGYTF.

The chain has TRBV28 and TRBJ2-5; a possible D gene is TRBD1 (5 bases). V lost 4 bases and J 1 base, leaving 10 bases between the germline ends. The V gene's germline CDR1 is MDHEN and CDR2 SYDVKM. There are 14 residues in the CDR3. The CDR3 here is CASSSQGIQETQYF. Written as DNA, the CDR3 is TGTGCCAGCAGTTCCCAGGGTATCCAAGAGACCCAGTACTTC.

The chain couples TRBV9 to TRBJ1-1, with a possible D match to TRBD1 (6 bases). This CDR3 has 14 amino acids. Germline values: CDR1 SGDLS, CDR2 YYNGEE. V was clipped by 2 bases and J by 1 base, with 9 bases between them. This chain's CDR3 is CASSVDRWNTEAFF. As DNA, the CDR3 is TGTGCCAGCAGCGTCGACAGGTGGAACACTGAAGCTTTCTTT.

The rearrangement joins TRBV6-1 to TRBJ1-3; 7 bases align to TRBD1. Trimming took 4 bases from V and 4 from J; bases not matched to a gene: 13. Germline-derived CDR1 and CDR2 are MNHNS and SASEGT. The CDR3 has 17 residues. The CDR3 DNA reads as TGTGCCAGCAGTGGGGGAGCCCGACAGGGACAGGGAAACACCATATATTTT. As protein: CASSGGARQGQGNTIYF.

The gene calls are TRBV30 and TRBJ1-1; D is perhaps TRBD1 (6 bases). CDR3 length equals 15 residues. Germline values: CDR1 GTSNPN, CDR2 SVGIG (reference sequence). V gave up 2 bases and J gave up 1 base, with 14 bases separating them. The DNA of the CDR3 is TGTGCCTGGAGTAAAGACAGGAGGTCGAACACTGAAGCTTTCTTT. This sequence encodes CAWSKDRRSNTEAFF.

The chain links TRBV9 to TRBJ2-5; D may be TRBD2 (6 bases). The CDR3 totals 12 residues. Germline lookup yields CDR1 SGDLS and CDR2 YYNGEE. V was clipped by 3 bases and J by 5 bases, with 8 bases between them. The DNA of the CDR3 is TGTGCCAGCAGCGCTGGGGGGGAGACCCAGTACTTC. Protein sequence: CASSAGGETQYF.

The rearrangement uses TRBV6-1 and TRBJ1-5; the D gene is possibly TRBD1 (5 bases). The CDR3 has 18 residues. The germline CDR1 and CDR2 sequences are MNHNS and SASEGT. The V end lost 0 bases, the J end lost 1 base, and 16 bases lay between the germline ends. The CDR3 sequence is CASSEAHGGGLSNQPQHF. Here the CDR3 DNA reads TGTGCCAGCAGTGAAGCGCACGGGGGGGGACTGAGCAATCAGCCCCAGCATTTT.

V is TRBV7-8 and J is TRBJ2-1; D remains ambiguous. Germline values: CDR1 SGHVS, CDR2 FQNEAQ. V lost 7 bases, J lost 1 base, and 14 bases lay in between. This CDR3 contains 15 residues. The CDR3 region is CASKYSFDSYNEQFF. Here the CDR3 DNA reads TGTGCCAGCAAGTACAGCTTTGATTCCTACAATGAGCAGTTCTTC.

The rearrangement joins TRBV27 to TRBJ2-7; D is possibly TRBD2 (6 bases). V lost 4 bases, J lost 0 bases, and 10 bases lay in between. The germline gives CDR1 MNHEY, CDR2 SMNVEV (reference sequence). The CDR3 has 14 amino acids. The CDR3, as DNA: TGTGCCAGCAGTTGGTCCGGGAGCTCCTACGAGCAGTACTTC. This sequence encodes CASSWSGSSYEQYF.

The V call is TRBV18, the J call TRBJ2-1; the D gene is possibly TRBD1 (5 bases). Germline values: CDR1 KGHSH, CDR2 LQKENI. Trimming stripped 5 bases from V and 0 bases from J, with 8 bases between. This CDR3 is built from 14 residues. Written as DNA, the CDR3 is TGTGCCAGCTCAGGGGCAAGCTCCTACAATGAGCAGTTCTTC. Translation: CASSGASSYNEQFF.

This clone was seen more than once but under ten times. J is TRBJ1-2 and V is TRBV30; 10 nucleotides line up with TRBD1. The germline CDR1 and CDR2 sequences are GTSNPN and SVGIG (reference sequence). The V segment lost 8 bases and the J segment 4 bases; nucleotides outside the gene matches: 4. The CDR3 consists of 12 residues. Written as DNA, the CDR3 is TGTGCCCGAGGGGACAGGGGCTATGGCTACACCTTC. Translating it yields CARGDRGYGYTF.

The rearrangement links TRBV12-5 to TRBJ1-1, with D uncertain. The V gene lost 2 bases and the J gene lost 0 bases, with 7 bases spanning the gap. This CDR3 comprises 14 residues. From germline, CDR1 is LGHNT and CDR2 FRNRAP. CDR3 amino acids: CASGLPYLNTEAFF. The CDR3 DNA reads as TGTGCTAGTGGTTTGCCGTATCTGAACACTGAAGCTTTCTTT.

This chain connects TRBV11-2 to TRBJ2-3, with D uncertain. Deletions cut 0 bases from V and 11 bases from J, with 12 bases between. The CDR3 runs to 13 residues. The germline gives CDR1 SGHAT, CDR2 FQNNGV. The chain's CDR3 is CASSLEPLKKQYF. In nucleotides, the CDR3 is TGTGCCAGCAGCTTAGAGCCACTCAAGAAGCAGTATTTT.

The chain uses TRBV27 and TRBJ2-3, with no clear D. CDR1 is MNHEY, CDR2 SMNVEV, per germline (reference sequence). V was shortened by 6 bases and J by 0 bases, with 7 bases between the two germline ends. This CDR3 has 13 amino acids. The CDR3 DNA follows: TGTGCCAGCAGGGCAGGAAGCACAGATACGCAGTATTTT. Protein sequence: CASRAGSTDTQYF.

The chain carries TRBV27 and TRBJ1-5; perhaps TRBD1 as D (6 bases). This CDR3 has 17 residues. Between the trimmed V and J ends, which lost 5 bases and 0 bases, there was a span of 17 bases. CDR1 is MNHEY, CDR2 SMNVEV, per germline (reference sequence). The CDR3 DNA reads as TGTGCCAGCAGTCTAAGCCCCGGGACACTTAGCAATCAGCCCCAGCATTTT. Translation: CASSLSPGTLSNQPQHF.

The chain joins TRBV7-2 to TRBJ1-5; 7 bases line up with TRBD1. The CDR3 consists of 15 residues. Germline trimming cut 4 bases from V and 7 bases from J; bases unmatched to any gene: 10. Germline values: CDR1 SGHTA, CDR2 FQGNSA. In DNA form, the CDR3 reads TGTGCCAGCAGCTCTCCCAGGGGGACGGGCCAGCCCCAGCATTTT. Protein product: CASSSPRGTGQPQHF.

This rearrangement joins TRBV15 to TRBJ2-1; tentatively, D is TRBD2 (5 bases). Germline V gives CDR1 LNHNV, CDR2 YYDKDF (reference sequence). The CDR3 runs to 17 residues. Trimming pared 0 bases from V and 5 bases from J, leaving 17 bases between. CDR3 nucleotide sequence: TGTGCCACCAGCAGAGATTACGGGAACCGGATGAACAATGAGCAGTTCTTC. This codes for CATSRDYGNRMNNEQFF.

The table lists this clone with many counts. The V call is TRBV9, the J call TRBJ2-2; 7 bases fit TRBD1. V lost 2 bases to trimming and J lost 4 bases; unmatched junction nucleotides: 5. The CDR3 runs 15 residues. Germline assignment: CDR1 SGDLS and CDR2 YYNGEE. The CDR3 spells CASSVGTVGTGELFF. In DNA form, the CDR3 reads TGTGCCAGCAGCGTCGGGACAGTGGGCACCGGGGAGCTGTTTTTT.

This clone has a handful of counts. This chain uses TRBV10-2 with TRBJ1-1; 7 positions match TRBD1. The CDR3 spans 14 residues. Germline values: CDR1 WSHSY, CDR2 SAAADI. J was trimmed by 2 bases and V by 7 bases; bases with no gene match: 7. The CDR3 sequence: CASIRDRLNTEAFF. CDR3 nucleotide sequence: TGCGCCAGCATAAGGGACAGACTAAACACTGAAGCTTTCTTT.